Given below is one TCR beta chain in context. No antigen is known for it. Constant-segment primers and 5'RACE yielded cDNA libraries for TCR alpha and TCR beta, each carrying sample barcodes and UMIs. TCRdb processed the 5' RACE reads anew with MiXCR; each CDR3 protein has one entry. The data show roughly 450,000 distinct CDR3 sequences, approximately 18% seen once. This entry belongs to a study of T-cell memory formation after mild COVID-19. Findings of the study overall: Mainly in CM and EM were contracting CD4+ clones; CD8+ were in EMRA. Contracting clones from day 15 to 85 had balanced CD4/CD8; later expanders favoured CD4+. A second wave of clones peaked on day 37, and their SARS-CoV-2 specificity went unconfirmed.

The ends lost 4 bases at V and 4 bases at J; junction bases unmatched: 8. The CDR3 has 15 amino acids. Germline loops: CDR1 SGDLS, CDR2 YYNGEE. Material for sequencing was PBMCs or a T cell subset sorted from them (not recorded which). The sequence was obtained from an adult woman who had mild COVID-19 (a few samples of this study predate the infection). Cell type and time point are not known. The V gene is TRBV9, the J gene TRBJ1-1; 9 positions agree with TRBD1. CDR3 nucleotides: TGTGCCAGCAGCTCCACAGGGGGCGCGGCCACTGAAGCTTTCTTT. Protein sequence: CASSSTGGAATEAFF.